This TCR beta chain was identified during a study of T cell responses to AZD1222 COVID-19 vaccine. Sequenced by immunoSEQ multiplex PCR; TCRdb stores in-frame clones only, minus some. This sample has 130,000 to 150,000 clones, with about nine tenths found just once. With respect to this clone: No antigen is known for it.

The V segment lost 2 bases and the J segment 0 bases; nucleotides outside the gene matches: 1. CDR1 and CDR2 (germline): SGDLS, YYNGEE. This CDR3 spans 15 amino acids. General observations from the study: None of the repertoires were sampled until the peak T cell response had passed. Among those given AZD1222, only six were seropositive at baseline.

This specimen was peripheral blood, taken on day 0 of AZD1222 vaccination. The chain couples TRBV9 to TRBJ2-7; TRBD1 matches at 11 bases. This sequence was found in an adult in good health. CDR3 coding DNA: TGTGCCAGCAGCGTCGGGACAGGGGGCTCCTACGAGCAGTACTTC. This sequence encodes CASSVGTGGSYEQYF.